A selection of T cell receptor beta chains follows, all from one sample in a study of control samples from healthy donors and cancer patients. The data were produced by immunoSEQ multiplex PCR, yet TCRdb's version contains in-frame clones alone and is incomplete. This sample has 90,000 or so clones, with approximately 80% found just once. The sample was blood. The origin of the receptors is a man aged 25-45 years in good health. Each CDR3 is given with its conserved first and last residue. D genes are given only for firm matches. Size tells how often a clone was seen (once, few, many) or the class of an expanded clone, and some rows leave it out.

TRBV2	TRBJ1-1	NA	NA	17	TGTGCCAGCAGTGAGTGGGCGTCGGGCAGTCCCAACACTGAAGCTTTCTTT	CASSEWASGSPNTEAFF
TRBV7-9	TRBJ2-7	NA	NA	14	TGTGCCAGCAGCCCCGTCAGCGGGTCCTACGAGCAGTACTTC	CASSPVSGSYEQYF
TRBV6-5	TRBJ1-1	NA	NA	14	TGTGCCAGCAGTTACTCGGCAGTGAACACTGAAGCTTTCTTT	CASSYSAVNTEAFF
TRBV9	TRBJ2-7	NA	TRBD1	13	TGTGCCAGCACCCCGACAGGGGCGGGCGAGCAGTACTTC	CASTPTGAGEQYF
TRBV7-7	TRBJ1-5	once	NA	18	TGTGCCAGCAGCTTATACGGGACAACCCCCTCTAGCAATCAGCCCCAGCATTTT	CASSLYGTTPSSNQPQHF
TRBV28	TRBJ1-1	NA	NA	16	TGTGCCAGCAGTCCCGTTGAAGGGATTACGAACACTGAAGCTTTCTTT	CASSPVEGITNTEAFF
TRBV6-1	TRBJ1-6	NA	NA	17	TGTGCCAGCAGTGAAATTTTCAACCAACACGTTAGTGTACCCCTCCACTTT	CASSEIFNQHVSVPLHF
TRBV3-1/TRBV3-2	TRBJ2-3	NA	NA	15	TGTGCCAGCAGCCAAGACGGGGGATACGGCAGAACGCAGTATTTT	CASSQDGGYGRTQYF
TRBV11-2	TRBJ2-2	NA	TRBD1	18	TGTGCCAGCAGCACCGCGGGACAGGGGGGGTCCAGCACCGGGGAGCTGTTTTTT	CASSTAGQGGSSTGELFF
TRBV6-5	TRBJ1-3	NA	NA	13	TGTGCCAGCAGTTACTCACAGTCAAACACCATATATTTT	CASSYSQSNTIYF
TRBV7-2	TRBJ2-1	NA	TRBD2	16	TGTGCCAGCAGCTTAGGCGGGGGGGGGTCCTACAATGAGCAGTTCTTC	CASSLGGGGSYNEQFF
TRBV6-5	TRBJ2-2	NA	TRBD1	14	TGTGCCAGCAGCAGACAGGGAAACACCGGGGAGCTGTTTTTT	CASSRQGNTGELFF
TRBV3-1/TRBV3-2	TRBJ1-1	NA	NA	14	TGTGCCAGCAGCCAGTCCCCAGTGAACACTGAAGCTTTCTTT	CASSQSPVNTEAFF
TRBV28	TRBJ2-7	few	NA	15	TGTGCCAGCAGTTTAGTACAGGGGGGGAGCTACGAGCAGTACTTC	CASSLVQGGSYEQYF
TRBV6-5	TRBJ1-2	NA	NA	11	TGTGCCAGCAACTCTGGGTATGGCTACACCTTC	CASNSGYGYTF
TRBV5-1	TRBJ1-4	few	NA	13	TGCGCCAGCAAAACAGGGTTTGGGGAAAAACTGTTTTTT	CASKTGFGEKLFF
TRBV7-9	TRBJ1-4	NA	NA	16	TGTGCCAGCAGCCCGGGGACGGTTGCAACTAATGAAAAACTGTTTTTT	CASSPGTVATNEKLFF
TRBV23-1	TRBJ2-7	few	TRBD2	14	TGCGCTCCCCGTCAGCGGGGGACTACCTACGAGCAGTACTTC	CAPRQRGTTYEQYF
TRBV4-1	TRBJ1-4	few	NA	15	TGCGCCAGCAGCCTCCCTTCCGGGCCGACGGTAAAACTGTTTTTT	CASSLPSGPTVKLFF
TRBV6-1	TRBJ1-5	NA	NA	15	TGTGCCAGCAGTGAAGCTGGGAGGGGAGGTCAGCCCCAGCATTTT	CASSEAGRGGQPQHF
TRBV10-1	TRBJ2-3	NA	TRBD2	15	TGCGCCAGCAGTGACCTAGCGGGGAGTCGCGATACGCAGTATTTT	CASSDLAGSRDTQYF
TRBV28	TRBJ1-3	NA	TRBD1	16	TGTGCCAGCAGTTTTCGACAGGGGGACTCTGGAAACACCATATATTTT	CASSFRQGDSGNTIYF
TRBV6-1	TRBJ2-4	NA	NA	19	TGTGCCAGCAGTGAAGGAATCCACAGACTCACTAAAGCCAAAAACATTCAGTACTTC	CASSEGIHRLTKAKNIQYF
TRBV6-5	TRBJ1-6	once	NA	13	TGTGCCACTTGCCGGACAGAAAATTCACCCCTCCACTTT	CATCRTENSPLHF
TRBV7-9	TRBJ1-1	NA	TRBD1	15	TGTGCCAGCAGCCTACCACAGGGGTTGAGCACTGAAGCTTTCTTT	CASSLPQGLSTEAFF
TRBV2	TRBJ1-1	NA	TRBD1	12	TGTGCCAGCAGTCCTGACAGGGTATCAGCTTTCTTT	CASSPDRVSAFF
TRBV6-5	TRBJ1-2	few	NA	15	TGTGCCAGCAGTCTTCGAAGGACAGCTAACTATGGCTACACCTTC	CASSLRRTANYGYTF